A single TCR beta chain is shown here with its context. The antigen it binds to is not known. Base qualities are missing; no much larger clone stands one base away. The data were obtained in a study of CD8 T cells in ankylosing spondylitis (dated 2017 in TCRdb). Regarding the complete study: The study profiled T cell receptor beta repertoires in healthy donors and ankylosing spondylitis patients to find disease-linked TCR variants. Peripheral blood samples were taken, and synovial fluid was additionally collected from ankylosing spondylitis patients. The full study cohort was made up of about 25 ankylosing spondylitis patients and over 90 healthy donors. The research as a whole found: Some motif variants had previously been reported in the synovial fluid and blood of reactive arthritis patients, which suggests shared mechanisms of disease initiation. A CD8+ phenotype was shown by the disease-linked clones, which were found at relatively low frequencies in peripheral blood. Blood from ankylosing spondylitis patients appeared to be characterized by a TCR beta motif made up of about 8 highly homologous amino acid variants. According to the report, matched synovial fluid samples from ankylosing spondylitis patients were significantly enriched for the disease-linked clones.

For each ankylosing spondylitis patient, the synovial fluid sample was matched to a blood sample from that same patient. Sequencer: Illumina HiSeq 2500. Quantitative 5'-RACE with molecular barcodes was used to prepare TCR beta libraries. In the authors' own workflow: A new computational method, built on a probabilistic model of VDJ rearrangement, was used to identify disease-linked TCR variants. The public reads were reanalyzed by TCRdb: fastp trimming at Q25, MiXCR alignment, in-frame beta chains only. When rows share a CDR3 protein, they turn into one entry using the most common DNA and genes. Clone size and V and J calls follow TCRdb, not the original study. The sample yields about 150,000 distinct CDR3 sequences; about 32% were counted once. About 6% of the sample comes from the top ten. From cysteine to phenylalanine, the CDR3 is 13 amino acids long. Here the CDR3 DNA is all that survives: 39 bases in frame from base 1. V and J lose 5 bases and 3 bases, and a span of 10 bases separates them.

The clonotype was recovered from a male donor with ankylosing spondylitis. Rearrangement joined TRBV12-3 or TRBV12-4 to TRBJ1-1; too little of a D gene remains to name it. The material sequenced was synovial fluid, either unsorted or a sorted T cell fraction (not recorded which). CDR3 region: CASSLGRDTEAFF. The DNA is TGTGCCAGCAGTCTCGGGAGGGACACTGAAGCTTTCTTT.